This T cell receptor (beta chain) comes out of a study of shared T cell receptors in the human thymus. Method: immunoSEQ multiplex PCR; TCRdb's copy keeps in-frame clones and lacks some. The sample yields hundreds of thousands of clones, approximately 83% seen once. Germline V CDR1 and CDR2: LGHNA, YSLEER. CDR3 size: 18 residues. V lost 0 bases to trimming and J lost 1 base; unmatched junction nucleotides: 4. These same records also appear under a second study, on human thymus T cells. That paper notes: Donor material was obtained from healthy Finnish infants undergoing corrective surgery for congenital heart defects. Resections that were taken during corrective heart surgery supplied the thymus tissue. Apparent skewing of V and J gene usage characterized both thymic and blood repertoires. In unrelated individuals, thymic repertoires overlapped highly, according to related research.

The clonotype comes from a girl less than two years old with a congenital heart defect. The sample consisted of thymocytes. The chain employs TRBV4-3 and TRBJ1-6; 9 bases align to TRBD1. CDR3: CASSQDTGGGSYNSPLHF. The CDR3 nucleotides are TGCGCCAGCAGCCAAGATACAGGGGGCGGATCCTATAATTCACCCCTCCACTTT.